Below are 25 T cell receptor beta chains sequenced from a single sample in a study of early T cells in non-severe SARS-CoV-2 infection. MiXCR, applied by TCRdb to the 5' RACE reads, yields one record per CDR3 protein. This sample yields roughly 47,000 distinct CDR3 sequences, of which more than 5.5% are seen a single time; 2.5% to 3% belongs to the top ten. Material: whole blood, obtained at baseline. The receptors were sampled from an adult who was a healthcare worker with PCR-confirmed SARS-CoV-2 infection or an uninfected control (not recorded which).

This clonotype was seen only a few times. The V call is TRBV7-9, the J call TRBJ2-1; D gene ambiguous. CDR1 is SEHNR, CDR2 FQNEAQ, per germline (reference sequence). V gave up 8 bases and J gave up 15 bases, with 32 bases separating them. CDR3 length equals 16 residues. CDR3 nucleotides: TGTGCCAGCGGGGAAGCTAGGGCGGACCCTGCCAAGCCCCCGTTCTTC. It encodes CASGEARADPAKPPFF.

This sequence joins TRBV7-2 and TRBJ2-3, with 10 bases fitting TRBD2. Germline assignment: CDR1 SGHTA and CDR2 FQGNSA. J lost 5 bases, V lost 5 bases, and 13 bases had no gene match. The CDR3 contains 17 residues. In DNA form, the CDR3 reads TGTGCCAGCAGCCTATTACAGAAGCGGGGGGGTGGAGATACGCAGTATTTT. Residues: CASSLLQKRGGGDTQYF.

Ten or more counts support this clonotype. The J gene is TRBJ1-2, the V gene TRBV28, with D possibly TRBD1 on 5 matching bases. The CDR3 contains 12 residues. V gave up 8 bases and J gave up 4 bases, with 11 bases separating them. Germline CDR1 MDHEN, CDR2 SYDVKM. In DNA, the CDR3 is TGTGCCAGCTGGGACGGAACCTATGGCTACACCTTC. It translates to CASWDGTYGYTF.

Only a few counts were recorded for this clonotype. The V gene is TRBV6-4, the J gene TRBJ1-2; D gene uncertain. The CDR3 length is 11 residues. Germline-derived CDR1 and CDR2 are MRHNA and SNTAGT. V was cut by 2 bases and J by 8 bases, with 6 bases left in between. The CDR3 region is CASSDGRGYTF. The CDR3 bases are TGTGCCAGCAGTGACGGCAGGGGCTACACCTTC.

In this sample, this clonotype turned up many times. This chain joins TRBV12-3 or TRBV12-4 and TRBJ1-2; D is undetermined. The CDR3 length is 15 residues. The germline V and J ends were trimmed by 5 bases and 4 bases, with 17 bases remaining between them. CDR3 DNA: TGTGCCAGCAGTCGACCCTCGGGCAGTTCCTATGGCTACACCTTC. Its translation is CASSRPSGSSYGYTF.

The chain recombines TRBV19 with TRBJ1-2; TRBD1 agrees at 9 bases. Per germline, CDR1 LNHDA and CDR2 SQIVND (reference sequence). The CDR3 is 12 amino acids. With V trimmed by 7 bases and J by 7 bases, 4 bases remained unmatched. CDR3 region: CASTTGGLGYTF. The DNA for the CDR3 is TGTGCCAGTACCACAGGGGGCCTTGGCTACACCTTC.

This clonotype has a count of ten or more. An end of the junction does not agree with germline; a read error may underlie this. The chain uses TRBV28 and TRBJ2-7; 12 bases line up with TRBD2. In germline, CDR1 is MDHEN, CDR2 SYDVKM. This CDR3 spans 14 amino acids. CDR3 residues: CASATSGGRYGQYF. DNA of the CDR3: TGTGCCAGCGCGACTAGCGGGGGCCGTTACGGGCAGTACTTC.

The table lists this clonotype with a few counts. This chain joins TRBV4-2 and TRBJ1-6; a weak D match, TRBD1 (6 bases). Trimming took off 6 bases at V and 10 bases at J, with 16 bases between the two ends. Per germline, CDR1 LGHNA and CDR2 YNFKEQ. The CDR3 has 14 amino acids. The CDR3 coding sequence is TGTGCCAGCAGGACAGGCCCTTCCCAGTCACCCCTCCACTTT. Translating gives CASRTGPSQSPLHF.

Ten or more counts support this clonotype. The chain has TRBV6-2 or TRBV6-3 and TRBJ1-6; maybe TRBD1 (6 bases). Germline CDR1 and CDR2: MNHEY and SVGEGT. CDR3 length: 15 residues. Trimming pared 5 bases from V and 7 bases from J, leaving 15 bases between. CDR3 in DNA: TGTGCCAGCAGTGGACGTGGGGGGCCGAATTCACCCCTCCACTTT. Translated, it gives CASSGRGGPNSPLHF.

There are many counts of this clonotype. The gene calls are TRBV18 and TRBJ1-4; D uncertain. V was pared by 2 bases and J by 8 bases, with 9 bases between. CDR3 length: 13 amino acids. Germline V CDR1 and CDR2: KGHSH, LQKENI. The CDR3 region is CASSPGTGEKLFF. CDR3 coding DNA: TGTGCCAGCTCACCAGGTACTGGAGAAAAACTGTTTTTT.

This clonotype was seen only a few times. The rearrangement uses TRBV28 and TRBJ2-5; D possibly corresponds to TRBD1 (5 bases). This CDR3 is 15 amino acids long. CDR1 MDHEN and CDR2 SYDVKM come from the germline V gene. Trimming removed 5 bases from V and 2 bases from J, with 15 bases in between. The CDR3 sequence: CASSPRTTVQETQYF. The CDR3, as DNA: TGTGCCAGCAGTCCCCGAACGACAGTACAAGAGACCCAGTACTTC.

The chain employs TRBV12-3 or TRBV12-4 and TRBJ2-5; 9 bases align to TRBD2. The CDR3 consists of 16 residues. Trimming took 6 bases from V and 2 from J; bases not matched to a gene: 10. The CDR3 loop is CASSHPGRGGQETQYF. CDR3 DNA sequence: TGTGCCAGCAGCCACCCCGGGCGGGGGGGACAAGAGACCCAGTACTTC.

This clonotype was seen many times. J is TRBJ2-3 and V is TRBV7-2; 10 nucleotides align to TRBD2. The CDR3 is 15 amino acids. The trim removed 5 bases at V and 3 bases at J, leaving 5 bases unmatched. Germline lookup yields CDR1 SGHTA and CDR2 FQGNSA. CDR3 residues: CASSALAGLTDTQYF. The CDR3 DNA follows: TGTGCCAGCAGCGCACTAGCGGGGTTAACAGATACGCAGTATTTT.

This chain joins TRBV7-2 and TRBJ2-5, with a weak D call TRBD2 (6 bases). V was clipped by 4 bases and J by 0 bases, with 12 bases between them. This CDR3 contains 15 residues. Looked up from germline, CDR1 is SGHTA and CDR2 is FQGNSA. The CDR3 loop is CASSSHLAYQETQYF. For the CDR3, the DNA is TGTGCCAGCAGCTCCCACCTAGCGTACCAAGAGACCCAGTACTTC.

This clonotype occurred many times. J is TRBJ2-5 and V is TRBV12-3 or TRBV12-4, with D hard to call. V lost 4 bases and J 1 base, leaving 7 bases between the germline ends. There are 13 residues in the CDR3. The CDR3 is CASSSFTQETQYF. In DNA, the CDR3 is TGTGCCAGCAGTTCGTTCACCCAAGAGACCCAGTACTTC.

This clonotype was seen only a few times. The CDR3 is CASSLEWVTYEQYF. Here the CDR3 DNA reads TGTGCCAGCAGCTTGGAGTGGGTCACCTACGAGCAGTACTTC. This sequence joins TRBV5-5 and TRBJ2-7; no firm D call. CDR1 is SGHKS, CDR2 YYEKEE, per germline (reference sequence). The V end lost 0 bases, the J end lost 2 bases, and 9 bases lay between the germline ends. The CDR3 is made up of 14 amino acids.

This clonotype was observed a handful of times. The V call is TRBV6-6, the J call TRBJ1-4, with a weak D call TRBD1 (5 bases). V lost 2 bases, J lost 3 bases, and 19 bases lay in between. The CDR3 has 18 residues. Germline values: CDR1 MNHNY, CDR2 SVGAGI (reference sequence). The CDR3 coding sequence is TGTGCCAGCAGTTACCCCGGGGGAGGGTCAATGGCTAATGAAAAACTGTTTTTT. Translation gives CASSYPGGGSMANEKLFF.

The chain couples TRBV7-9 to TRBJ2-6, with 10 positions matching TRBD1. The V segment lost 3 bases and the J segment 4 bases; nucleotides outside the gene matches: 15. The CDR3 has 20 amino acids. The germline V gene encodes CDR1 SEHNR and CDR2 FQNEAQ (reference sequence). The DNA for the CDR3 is TGTGCCAGCAGCTTTTTACCGGGACAGGGGCCGGTAAAAGGGGCCAACGTCCTGACTTTC. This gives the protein CASSFLPGQGPVKGANVLTF.

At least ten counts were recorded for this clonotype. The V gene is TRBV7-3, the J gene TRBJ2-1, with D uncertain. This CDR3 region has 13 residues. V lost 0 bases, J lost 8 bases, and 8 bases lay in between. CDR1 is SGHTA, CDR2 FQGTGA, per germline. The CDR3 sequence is CASSLTLADEQFF. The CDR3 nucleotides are TGTGCCAGCAGCTTAACCCTGGCGGATGAGCAGTTCTTC.

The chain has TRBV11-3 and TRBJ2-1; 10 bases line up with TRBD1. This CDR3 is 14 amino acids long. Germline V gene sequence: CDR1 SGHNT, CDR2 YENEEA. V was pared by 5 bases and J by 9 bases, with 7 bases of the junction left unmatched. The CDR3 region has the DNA TGTGCCAGCAGCCTGAGACAGGGGGCAGGTGAGCAGTTCTTC. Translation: CASSLRQGAGEQFF.

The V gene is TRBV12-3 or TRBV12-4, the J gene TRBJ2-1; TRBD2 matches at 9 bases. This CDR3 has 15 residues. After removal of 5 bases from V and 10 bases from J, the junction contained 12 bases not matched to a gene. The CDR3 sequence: CASSLRGGAPQEQFF. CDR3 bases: TGTGCCAGCAGTCTCCGCGGGGGGGCTCCTCAGGAGCAGTTCTTC.

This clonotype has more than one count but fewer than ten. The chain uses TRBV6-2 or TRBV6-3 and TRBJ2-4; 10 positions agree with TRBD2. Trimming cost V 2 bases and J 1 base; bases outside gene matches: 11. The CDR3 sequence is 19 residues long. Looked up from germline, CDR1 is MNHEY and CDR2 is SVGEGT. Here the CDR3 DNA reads TGTGCCAGCAGTTACGGAAGAGCGGGGGGGCCCATTGCCAAAAACATTCAGTACTTC. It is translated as CASSYGRAGGPIAKNIQYF.

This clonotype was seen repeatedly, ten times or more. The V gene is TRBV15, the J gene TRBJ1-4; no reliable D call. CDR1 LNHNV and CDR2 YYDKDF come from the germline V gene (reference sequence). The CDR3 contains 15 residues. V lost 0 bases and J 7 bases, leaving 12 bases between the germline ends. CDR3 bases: TGTGCCACCAGCAGAGATCGGGTCCGGGGTGAAAAACTGTTTTTT. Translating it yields CATSRDRVRGEKLFF.

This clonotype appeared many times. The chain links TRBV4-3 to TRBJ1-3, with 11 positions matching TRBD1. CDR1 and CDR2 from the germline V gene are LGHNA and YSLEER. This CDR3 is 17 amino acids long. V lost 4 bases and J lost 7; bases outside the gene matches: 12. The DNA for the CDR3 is TGCGCCAGCAGCCGGAGCGGACAGGGGGCAGGCGGGAACACCATATATTTT. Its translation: CASSRSGQGAGGNTIYF.

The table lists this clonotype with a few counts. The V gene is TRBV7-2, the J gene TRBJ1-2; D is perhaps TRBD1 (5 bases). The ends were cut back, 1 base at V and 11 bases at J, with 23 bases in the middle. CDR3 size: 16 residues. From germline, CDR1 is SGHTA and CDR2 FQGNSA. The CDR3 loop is CASSLVDAGTDNLYTF. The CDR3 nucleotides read TGTGCCAGCAGCTTAGTTGATGCGGGGACGGACAATCTGTACACCTTC.